This TCR beta chain emerged from a study of T cell responses to AZD1222 COVID-19 vaccine. Study overall: Second-dose timings of about 4 or about 12 weeks were pooled. Overall study findings and caveats: White British donors predominated, females outnumbered males, and clonal diversity was possibly underestimated. The number of AZD1222 recipients seropositive at baseline was only six.

V dropped 8 bases and J dropped 2 bases, with 9 bases sitting between them. CDR1 and CDR2 from the germline V gene are WNHNN and SYGVQD (reference sequence). There are 13 residues in the CDR3. In regard to this clone: Its antigen is undetermined.

TCRdb keeps only in-frame clones here, not all; method: immunoSEQ multiplex PCR. This sample has 100,000 to 150,000 clones, with about nine tenths found just once. The V and J genes are TRBV10-1 and TRBJ1-4; maybe TRBD1 (6 bases). The receptor was derived from an adult in good health. The sample here was peripheral blood, taken on day 0 of AZD1222 vaccination. The CDR3 bases are TGCGCCAGCTCGGACAGCACTAATGAAAAACTGTTTTTT. The encoded protein is CASSDSTNEKLFF.